This is a list of T cell receptor beta chains from one sample in a study of T-cell memory formation after mild COVID-19. TCRdb re-analysed the 5' RACE reads in MiXCR, keeping a single row per CDR3 protein. Of a few hundred thousand distinct CDR3 sequences in the sample, less than 25% are singletons; the top ten hold around a fifth. What was sequenced was PBMCs or a T cell subset sorted from them (not recorded which). These receptors were taken from a man aged 18 to 29 who had mild COVID-19 (a few samples of this study predate the infection). Cell type and time point are not known. Both conserved end residues are part of each CDR3. A D gene is named only where the DNA matches it firmly. Clone sizes are given selectively: once, few, many, or a class where the clone is expanded.

CDR3	DNA	V	J	D	size
CASSLGYQPQHF	TGTGCCAGCAGCTTGGGGTATCAGCCCCAGCATTTT	TRBV7-9	TRBJ1-5	NA	many
CSARDSAPPQTQYF	TGCAGTGCTAGAGATTCCGCTCCTCCCCAGACCCAGTACTTC	TRBV20-1	TRBJ2-5	NA	NA
CASSLALGANTGELFF	TGTGCCAGCAGCTTAGCGCTGGGCGCGAACACCGGGGAGCTGTTTTTT	TRBV7-6	TRBJ2-2	NA	few
CASSYGTSGYNEQFF	TGTGCCAGCAGCTACGGGACTAGCGGGTACAATGAGCAGTTCTTC	TRBV5-5	TRBJ2-1	TRBD2	many
CASSYSAGRRNMNEQFF	TGTGCCAGCAGTTACTCCGCCGGCAGACGCAACATGAATGAGCAGTTCTTC	TRBV6-5	TRBJ2-1	NA	NA
CASSYLGQGANYGYTF	TGTGCCAGCAGTTACCTCGGCCAGGGGGCTAACTATGGCTACACCTTC	TRBV6-5	TRBJ1-2	TRBD1	few
CASSLDIGPAGGYTF	TGTGCCAGCAGCTTGGATATAGGCCCTGCGGGCGGCTACACCTTC	TRBV5-4	TRBJ1-2	NA	NA
CASSPGQGVQPQHF	TGTGCCAGCAGCCCGGGACAGGGAGTACAGCCCCAGCATTTT	TRBV28	TRBJ1-5	TRBD1	NA
CASSSTAGETEAFF	TGTGCCAGCAGCTCGACGGCGGGTGAGACTGAAGCTTTCTTT	TRBV7-9	TRBJ1-1	NA	NA
CASSPDYPQQFF	TGTGCCAGCAGCCCGGACTACCCTCAGCAGTTCTTC	TRBV5-4	TRBJ2-1	NA	few